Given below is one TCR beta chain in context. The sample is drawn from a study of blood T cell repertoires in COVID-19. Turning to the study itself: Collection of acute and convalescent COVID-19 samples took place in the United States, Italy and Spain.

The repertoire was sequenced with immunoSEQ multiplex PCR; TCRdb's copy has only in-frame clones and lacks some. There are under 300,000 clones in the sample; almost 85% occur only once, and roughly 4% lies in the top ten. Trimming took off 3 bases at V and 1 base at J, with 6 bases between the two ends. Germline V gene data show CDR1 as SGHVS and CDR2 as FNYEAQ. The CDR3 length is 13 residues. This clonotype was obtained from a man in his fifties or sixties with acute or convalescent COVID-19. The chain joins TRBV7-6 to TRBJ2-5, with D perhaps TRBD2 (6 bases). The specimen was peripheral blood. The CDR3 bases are TGTGCCAGCAGCTTGGGACTCCAAGAGACCCAGTACTTC. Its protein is CASSLGLQETQYF. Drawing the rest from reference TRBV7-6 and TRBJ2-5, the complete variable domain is GAGVSQSPRYKVTKRGQDVALRCDPISGHVSLYWYRQALGQGPEFLTYFNYEAQQDKSGLPNDRFSAERPEGSISTLTIQRTEQRDSAMYRCASSLGLQETQYFGPGTRLLVL.